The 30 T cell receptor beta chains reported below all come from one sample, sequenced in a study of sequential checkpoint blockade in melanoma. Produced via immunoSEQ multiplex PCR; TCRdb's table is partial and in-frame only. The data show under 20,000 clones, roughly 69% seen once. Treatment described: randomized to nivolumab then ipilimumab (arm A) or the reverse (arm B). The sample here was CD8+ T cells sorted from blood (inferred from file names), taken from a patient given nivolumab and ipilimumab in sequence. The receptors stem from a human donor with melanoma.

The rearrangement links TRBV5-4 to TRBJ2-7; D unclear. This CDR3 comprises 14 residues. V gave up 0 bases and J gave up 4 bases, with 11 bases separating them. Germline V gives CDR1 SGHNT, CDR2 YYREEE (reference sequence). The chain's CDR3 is CASSLGAGLYEQYF. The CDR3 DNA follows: TGTGCCAGCAGCTTGGGGGCCGGATTATACGAGCAGTACTTC.

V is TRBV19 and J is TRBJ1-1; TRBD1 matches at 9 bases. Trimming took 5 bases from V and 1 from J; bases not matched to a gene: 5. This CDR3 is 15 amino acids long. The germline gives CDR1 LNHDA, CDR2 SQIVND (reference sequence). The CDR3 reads CASSLDRGSNTEAFF. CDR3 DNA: TGTGCCAGTAGTTTGGACAGGGGCTCGAACACTGAAGCTTTCTTT.

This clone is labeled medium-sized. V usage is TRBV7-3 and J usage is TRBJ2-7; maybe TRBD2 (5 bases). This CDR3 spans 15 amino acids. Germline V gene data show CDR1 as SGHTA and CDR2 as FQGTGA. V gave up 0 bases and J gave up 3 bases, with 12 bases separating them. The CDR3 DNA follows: TGTGCCAGCAGCTTAACGGGAGAGGGATTCTACGAGCAGTACTTC. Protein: CASSLTGEGFYEQYF. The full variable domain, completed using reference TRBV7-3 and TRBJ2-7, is GAGVSQTPSNKVTEKGKYVELRCDPISGHTALYWYRQSLGQGPEFLIYFQGTGAADDSGLPNDRFFAVRPEGSVSTLKIQRTERGDSAVYLCASSLTGEGFYEQYFGPGTRLTVT.

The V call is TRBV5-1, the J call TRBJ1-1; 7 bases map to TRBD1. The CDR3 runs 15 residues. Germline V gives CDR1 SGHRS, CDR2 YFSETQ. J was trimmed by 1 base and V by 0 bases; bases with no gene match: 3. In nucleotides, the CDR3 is TGCGCCAGCAGCTTGGACAGGGGCCCGAACACTGAAGCTTTCTTT. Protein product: CASSLDRGPNTEAFF.

CDR3 bases: TGTGCCAGCAGCGTAGCAGGGGACGGAGATACGCAGTATTTT. Amino acids: CASSVAGDGDTQYF. The genes are TRBV9 and TRBJ2-3, with D perhaps matching TRBD1 (6 bases). This CDR3 has 14 residues. The germline gives CDR1 SGDLS, CDR2 YYNGEE. V was shortened by 0 bases and J by 5 bases, with 10 bases between the two germline ends.

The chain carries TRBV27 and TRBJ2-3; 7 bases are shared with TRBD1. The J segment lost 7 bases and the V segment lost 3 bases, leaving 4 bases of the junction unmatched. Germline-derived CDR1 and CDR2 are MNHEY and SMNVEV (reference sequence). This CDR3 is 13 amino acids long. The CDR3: CASSLTGPNTQYF. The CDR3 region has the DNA TGTGCCAGCAGTTTGACAGGGCCGAATACGCAGTATTTT.

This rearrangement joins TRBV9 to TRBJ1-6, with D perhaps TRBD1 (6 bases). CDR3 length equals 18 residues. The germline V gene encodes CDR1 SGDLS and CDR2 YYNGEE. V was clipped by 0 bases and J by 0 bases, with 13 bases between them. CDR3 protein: CASSVAPGDFSYNSPLHF. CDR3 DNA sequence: TGTGCCAGCAGCGTAGCCCCAGGGGATTTCTCCTATAATTCACCCCTCCACTTT.

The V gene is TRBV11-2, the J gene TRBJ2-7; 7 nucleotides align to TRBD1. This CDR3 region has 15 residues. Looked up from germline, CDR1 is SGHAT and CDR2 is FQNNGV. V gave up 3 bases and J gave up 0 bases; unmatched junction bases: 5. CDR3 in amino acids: CASSFHRGYSYEQYF. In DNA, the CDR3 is TGTGCCAGCAGCTTTCACAGGGGTTACTCCTACGAGCAGTACTTC. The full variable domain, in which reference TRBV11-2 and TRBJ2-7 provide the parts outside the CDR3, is EAGVAQSPRYKIIEKRQSVAFWCNPISGHATLYWYQQILGQGPKLLIQFQNNGVVDDSQLPKDRFSAERLKGVDSTLKIQPAKLEDSAVYLCASSFHRGYSYEQYFGPGTRLTVT.

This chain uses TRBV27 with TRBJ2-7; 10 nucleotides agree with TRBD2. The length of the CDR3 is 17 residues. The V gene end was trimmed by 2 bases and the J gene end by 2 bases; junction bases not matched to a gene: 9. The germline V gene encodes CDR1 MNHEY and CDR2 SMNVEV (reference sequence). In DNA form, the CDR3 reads TGTGCCAGCAGTTTACTACCCGGACTAGCGGAGACCTACGAGCAGTACTTC. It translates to CASSLLPGLAETYEQYF.

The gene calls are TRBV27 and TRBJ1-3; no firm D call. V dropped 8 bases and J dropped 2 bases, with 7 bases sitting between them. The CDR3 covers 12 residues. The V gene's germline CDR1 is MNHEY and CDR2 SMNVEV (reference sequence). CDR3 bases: TGTGCCAGCGGCCCCACTGGAAACACCATATATTTT. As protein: CASGPTGNTIYF.

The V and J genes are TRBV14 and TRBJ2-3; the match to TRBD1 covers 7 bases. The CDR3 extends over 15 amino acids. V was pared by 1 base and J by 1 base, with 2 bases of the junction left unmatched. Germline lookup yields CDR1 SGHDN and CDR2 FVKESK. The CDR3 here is CASSQVGQGTDTQYF. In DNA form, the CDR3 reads TGTGCCAGCAGCCAAGTCGGACAGGGCACAGATACGCAGTATTTT.

CDR3: CASSWAGTGVSYEQYF. Here the CDR3 DNA reads TGTGCCAGCAGCTGGGCCGGGACAGGGGTCTCCTACGAGCAGTACTTC. The chain recombines TRBV7-9 with TRBJ2-7; 10 bases are shared with TRBD1. V gave up 4 bases and J gave up 0 bases; unmatched junction bases: 6. The germline V gene has CDR1 SEHNR and CDR2 FQNEAQ (reference sequence). CDR3 length: 16 amino acids.

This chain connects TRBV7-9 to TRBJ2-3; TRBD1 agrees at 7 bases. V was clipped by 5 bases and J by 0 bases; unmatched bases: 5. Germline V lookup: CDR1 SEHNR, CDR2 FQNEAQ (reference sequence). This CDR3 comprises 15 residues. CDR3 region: CASSPGTASTDTQYF. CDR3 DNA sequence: TGTGCCAGCAGCCCCGGGACAGCTAGCACAGATACGCAGTATTTT.

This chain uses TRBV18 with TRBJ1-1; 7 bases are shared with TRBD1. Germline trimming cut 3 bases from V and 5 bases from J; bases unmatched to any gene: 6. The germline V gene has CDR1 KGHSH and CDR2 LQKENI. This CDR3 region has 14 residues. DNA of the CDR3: TGTGCCAGCTCACCTCGGGACAGACAAACTGAAGCTTTCTTT. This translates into CASSPRDRQTEAFF.

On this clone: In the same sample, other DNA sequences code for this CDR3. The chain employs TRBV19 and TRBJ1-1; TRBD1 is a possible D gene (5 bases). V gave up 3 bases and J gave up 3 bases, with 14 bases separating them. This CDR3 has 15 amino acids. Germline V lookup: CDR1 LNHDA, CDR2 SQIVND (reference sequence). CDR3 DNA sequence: TGTGCCAGTAGTATTCGAGACAGTACCTACACTGAAGCTTTCTTT. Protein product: CASSIRDSTYTEAFF.

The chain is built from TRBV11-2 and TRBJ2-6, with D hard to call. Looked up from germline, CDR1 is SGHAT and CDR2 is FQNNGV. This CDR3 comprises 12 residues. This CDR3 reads CAIPGGANVLTF. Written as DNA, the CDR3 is TGTGCTATACCGGGTGGGGCCAACGTCCTGACTTTC.

CDR3: CASSQDRTGNQPQHF. DNA of the CDR3: TGCGCCAGCAGCCAAGATCGAACGGGCAATCAGCCCCAGCATTTT. The chain joins TRBV4-1 to TRBJ1-5; no firm D call. From germline, CDR1 is MGHRA and CDR2 YSYEKL. V was cut by 0 bases and J by 2 bases, with 8 bases left in between. CDR3 length: 15 amino acids.

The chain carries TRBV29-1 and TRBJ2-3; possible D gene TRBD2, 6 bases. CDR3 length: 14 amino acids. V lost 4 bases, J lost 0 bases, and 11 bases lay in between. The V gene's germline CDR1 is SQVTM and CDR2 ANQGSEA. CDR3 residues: CSVGRETSTDTQYF. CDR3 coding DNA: TGCAGCGTTGGGAGGGAAACTAGCACAGATACGCAGTATTTT.

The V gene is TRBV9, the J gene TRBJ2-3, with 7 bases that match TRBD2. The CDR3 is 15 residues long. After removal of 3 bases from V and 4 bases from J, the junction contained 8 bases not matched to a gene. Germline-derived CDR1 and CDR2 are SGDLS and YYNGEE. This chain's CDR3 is CASSGSGAGADTQYF. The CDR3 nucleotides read TGTGCCAGCAGCGGAAGCGGGGCGGGAGCAGATACGCAGTATTTT.

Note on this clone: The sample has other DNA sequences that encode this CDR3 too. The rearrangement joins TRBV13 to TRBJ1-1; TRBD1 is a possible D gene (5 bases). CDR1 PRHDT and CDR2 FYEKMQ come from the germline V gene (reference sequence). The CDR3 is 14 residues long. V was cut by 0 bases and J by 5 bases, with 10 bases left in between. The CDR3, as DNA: TGTGCCAGCAGCTTAGGGCAGGGTTGGACTGAAGCTTTCTTT. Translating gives CASSLGQGWTEAFF.

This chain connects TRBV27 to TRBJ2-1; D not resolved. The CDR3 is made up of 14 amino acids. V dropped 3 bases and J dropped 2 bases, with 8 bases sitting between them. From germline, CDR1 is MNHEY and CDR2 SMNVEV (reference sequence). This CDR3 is CASSLYGAYNEQFF. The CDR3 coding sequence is TGTGCCAGCAGTTTGTACGGTGCCTACAATGAGCAGTTCTTC.

In DNA, the CDR3 is TGTGCCAGCAGCCACCGACAGGGGGCGAAGAACACTGAAGCTTTCTTT. Translated, it gives CASSHRQGAKNTEAFF. This chain joins TRBV7-9 and TRBJ1-1; 10 bases map to TRBD1. The J segment lost 1 base and the V segment lost 5 bases, leaving 7 bases of the junction unmatched. Per germline, CDR1 SEHNR and CDR2 FQNEAQ (reference sequence). CDR3 length: 16 residues.

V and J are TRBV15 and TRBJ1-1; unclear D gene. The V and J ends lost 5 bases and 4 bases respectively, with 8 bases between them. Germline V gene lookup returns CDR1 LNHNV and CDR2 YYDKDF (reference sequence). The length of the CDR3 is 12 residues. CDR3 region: CATSPHFTEAFF. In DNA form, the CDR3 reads TGTGCCACCAGCCCCCATTTCACTGAAGCTTTCTTT.

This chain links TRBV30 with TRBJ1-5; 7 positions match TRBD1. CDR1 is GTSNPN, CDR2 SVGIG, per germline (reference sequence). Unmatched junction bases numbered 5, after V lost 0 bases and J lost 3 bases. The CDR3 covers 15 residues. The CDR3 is CAWSVRGGFNQPQHF. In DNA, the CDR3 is TGTGCCTGGAGTGTACGAGGGGGCTTCAATCAGCCCCAGCATTTT.

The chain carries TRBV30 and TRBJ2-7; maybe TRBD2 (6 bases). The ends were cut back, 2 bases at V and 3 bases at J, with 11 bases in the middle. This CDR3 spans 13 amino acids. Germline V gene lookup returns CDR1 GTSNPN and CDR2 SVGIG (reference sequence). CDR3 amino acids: CAWSPGTFYEQYF. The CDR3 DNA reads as TGTGCCTGGAGTCCCGGGACTTTCTACGAGCAGTACTTC.

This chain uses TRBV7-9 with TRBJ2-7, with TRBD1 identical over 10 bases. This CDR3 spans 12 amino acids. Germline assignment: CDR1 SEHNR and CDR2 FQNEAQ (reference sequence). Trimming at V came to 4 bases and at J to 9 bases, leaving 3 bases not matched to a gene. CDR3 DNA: TGTGCCAGCAGCTGGACAGGGGGATGGCAGTACTTC. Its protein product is CASSWTGGWQYF. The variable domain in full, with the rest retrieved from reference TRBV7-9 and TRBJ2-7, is DTGVSQNPRHKITKRGQNVTFRCDPISEHNRLYWYRQTLGQGPEFLTYFQNEAQLEKSRLLSDRFSAERPKGSFSTLEIQRTEQGDSAMYLCASSWTGGWQYFGPGTRLTVT.

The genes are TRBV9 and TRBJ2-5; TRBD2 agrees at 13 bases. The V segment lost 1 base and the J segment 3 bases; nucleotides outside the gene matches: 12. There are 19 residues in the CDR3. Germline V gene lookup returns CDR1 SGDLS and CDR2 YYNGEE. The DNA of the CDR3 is TGTGCCAGCAGCGTACGGCAGGCCGGGACTAGCGGGACGGAAGAGACCCAGTACTTC. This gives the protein CASSVRQAGTSGTEETQYF.

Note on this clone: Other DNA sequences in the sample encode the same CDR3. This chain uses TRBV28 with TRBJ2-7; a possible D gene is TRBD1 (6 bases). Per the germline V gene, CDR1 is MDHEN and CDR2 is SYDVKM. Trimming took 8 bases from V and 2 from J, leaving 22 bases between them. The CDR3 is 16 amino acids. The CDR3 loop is CASGGPLGDRTYEQYF. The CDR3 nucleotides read TGTGCCAGCGGGGGCCCTCTAGGAGATAGGACCTACGAGCAGTACTTC.

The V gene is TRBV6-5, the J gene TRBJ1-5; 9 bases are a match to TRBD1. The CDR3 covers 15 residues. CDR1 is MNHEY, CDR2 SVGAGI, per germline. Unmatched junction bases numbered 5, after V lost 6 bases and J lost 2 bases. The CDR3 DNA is TGTGCCAGCAGACCCCGGACAGGGGGCAATCAGCCCCAGCATTTT. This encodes CASRPRTGGNQPQHF.

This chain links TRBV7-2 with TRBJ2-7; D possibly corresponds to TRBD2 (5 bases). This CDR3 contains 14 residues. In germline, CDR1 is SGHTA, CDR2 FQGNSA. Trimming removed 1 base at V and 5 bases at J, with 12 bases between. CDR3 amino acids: CASSLGGRGNEQYF. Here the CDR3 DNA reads TGTGCCAGCAGCTTAGGGGGAAGAGGGAACGAGCAGTACTTC.